The present entry profiles one T cell receptor (beta chain) with its context. TCRdb keeps only in-frame clones here, not all; method: immunoSEQ multiplex PCR. The data show about 120,000 clones, 80% to 85% seen once. The record originates from a study of blood T cell repertoires in COVID-19. From germline, CDR1 is SGHVS and CDR2 FQNEAQ. The V end was cut by 5 bases, the J end by 1 base, with 9 bases between. CDR3 length equals 14 residues. This chain joins TRBV7-8 and TRBJ2-4; D may be TRBD1 (6 bases). This TCR came from a woman aged 50 to 60 with acute or convalescent COVID-19. Sequencing was carried out using peripheral blood. This CDR3 is CASSPRGAKNIQYF. The DNA of the CDR3 is TGTGCCAGCAGCCCCAGGGGTGCCAAAAACATTCAGTACTTC.